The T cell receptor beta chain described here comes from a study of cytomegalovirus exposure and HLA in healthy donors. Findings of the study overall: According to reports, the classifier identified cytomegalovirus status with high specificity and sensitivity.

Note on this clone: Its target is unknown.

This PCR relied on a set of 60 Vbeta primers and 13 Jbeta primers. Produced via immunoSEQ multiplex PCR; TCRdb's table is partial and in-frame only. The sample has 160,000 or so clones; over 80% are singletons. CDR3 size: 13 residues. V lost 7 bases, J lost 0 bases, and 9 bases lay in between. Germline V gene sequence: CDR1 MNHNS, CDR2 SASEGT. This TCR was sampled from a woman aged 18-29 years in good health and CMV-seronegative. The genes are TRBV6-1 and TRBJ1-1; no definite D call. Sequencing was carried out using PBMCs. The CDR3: CASKGGVNTEAFF. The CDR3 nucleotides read TGTGCCAGCAAGGGAGGAGTGAACACTGAAGCTTTCTTT.